This T cell receptor beta chain comes out of a study of CD8+ T cells in alopecia areata. Germline V gene data show CDR1 as SQVTM and CDR2 as ANQGSEA. This CDR3 has 13 amino acids. Trimming cost V 7 bases and J 4 bases, with 16 bases left between them. Following RNA extraction, reverse transcription yielded cDNA that acted as the sequencing template. This table comes from immunoSEQ multiplex PCR, and its TCRdb copy is limited to in-frame clones, with some not included. Here the sample spans more than 90,000 clones, about 60% being singletons. The chain employs TRBV29-1 and TRBJ1-1, with D possibly TRBD1 on 6 matching bases. The sequenced material came from CD4+ T cells sorted from blood. The receptor comes from a human donor in good health. CDR3 coding DNA: TGCAGCGCCCGCGCAGACAGGCCCACTGAAGCTTTCTTT. It translates to CSARADRPTEAFF.